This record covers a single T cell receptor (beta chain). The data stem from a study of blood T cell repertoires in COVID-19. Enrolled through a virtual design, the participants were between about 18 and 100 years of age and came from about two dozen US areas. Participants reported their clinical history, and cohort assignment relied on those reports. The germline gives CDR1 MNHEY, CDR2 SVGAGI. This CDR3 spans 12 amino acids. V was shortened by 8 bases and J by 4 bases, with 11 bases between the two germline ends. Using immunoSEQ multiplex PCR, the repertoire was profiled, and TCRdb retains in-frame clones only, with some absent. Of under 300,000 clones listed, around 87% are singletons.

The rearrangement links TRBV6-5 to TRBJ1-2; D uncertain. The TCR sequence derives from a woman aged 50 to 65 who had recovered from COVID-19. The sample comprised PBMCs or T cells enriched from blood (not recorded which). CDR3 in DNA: TGTGCCAGCGGGCTTAATAGCTATGGCTACACCTTC. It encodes CASGLNSYGYTF.